These 25 T cell receptor beta chains were sequenced from one sample in a study of beta chain features in type 1 diabetes. As every portion of the isolated RNA was reverse transcribed, the sequencing read expressed TCRB transcripts. TCRdb keeps only in-frame clones here, not all; method: immunoSEQ multiplex PCR. This table holds under 350,000 clones, roughly 8% found once. The specimen sequenced was central memory CD4+ T cells from blood. The receptors come from a woman between 18 and 29 years old in good health.

The genes are TRBV30 and TRBJ2-3; D may correspond to TRBD1 or TRBD2 (5 bases each). This CDR3 contains 15 residues. The germline V and J ends were trimmed by 2 bases and 3 bases, with 15 bases remaining between them. Germline CDR1 reads GTSNPN; CDR2 reads SVGIG (reference sequence). The CDR3 spells CAWSRGYDLTDTQYF. DNA of the CDR3: TGTGCCTGGAGTCGGGGCTACGACCTTACAGATACGCAGTATTTT.

The J gene is TRBJ2-7, the V gene TRBV25-1, with 7 bases identical to TRBD2. The V and J ends lost 4 bases and 5 bases, in that order; junction bases with no gene match: 5. The CDR3 length is 13 residues. Germline-derived CDR1 and CDR2 are MGHDK and SYGVNS. CDR3 protein: CASSVAGANEQYF. The CDR3 DNA sequence: TGTGCCAGCAGTGTTGCGGGAGCTAACGAGCAGTACTTC.

This clone was counted a few times. At one of its ends the junction is not consistent with the germline gene, which may arise from a read error. The V and J genes are TRBV6-6 and TRBJ2-1, with a tentative D call TRBD2 (6 bases). The germline gives CDR1 MNHNY, CDR2 SVGAGI (reference sequence). This CDR3 is built from 14 residues. The CDR3 spells CASSRDFSNNEQFF. The DNA for the CDR3 is TGTGCCAGCAGCAGGGACTTCTCCAACAATGAGCAGTTCTTC.

The chain links TRBV2 to TRBJ1-4; D is perhaps TRBD1 (6 bases). Germline CDR1 and CDR2: SNHLY and FYNNEI. The CDR3 length is 14 residues. The V end was cut by 3 bases, the J end by 5 bases, with 10 bases between. Written as DNA, the CDR3 is TGTGCCAGCAGTGACCACAGGGTGAATGAAAAACTGTTTTTT. This encodes CASSDHRVNEKLFF. Full variable domain (remainder filled in from reference TRBV2 and TRBJ1-4): EPEVTQTPSHQVTQMGQEVILRCVPISNHLYFYWYRQILGQKVEFLVSFYNNEISEKSEIFDDQFSVERPDGSNFTLKIRSTKLEDSAMYFCASSDHRVNEKLFFGSGTQLSVL.

This clone has more than one count but fewer than ten. The rearrangement joins TRBV7-9 to TRBJ2-1, with 11 bases lining up with TRBD2. The CDR3 runs 14 residues. Germline lookup yields CDR1 SEHNR and CDR2 FQNEAQ (reference sequence). The V gene end was trimmed by 3 bases and the J gene end by 8 bases; junction bases not matched to a gene: 3. CDR3: CASSFSGGEDEQFF. For the CDR3, the DNA is TGTGCCAGCAGCTTTAGCGGGGGGGAGGATGAGCAGTTCTTC.

The chain couples TRBV6-1 to TRBJ2-7; 7 bases match TRBD2. The V segment lost 2 bases and the J segment 5 bases; nucleotides outside the gene matches: 12. CDR1 is MNHNS and CDR2 is SASEGT in the germline V gene. The CDR3 spans 16 residues. Here the CDR3 DNA reads TGTGCCAGCAGTGAATCTTTACGGCGGGAGTATCACGAGCAGTACTTC. This gives the protein CASSESLRREYHEQYF.

This clone was recorded a few times. The chain combines TRBV15 with TRBJ2-3, with D unresolved. Germline CDR1 is LNHNV and CDR2 is YYDKDF (reference sequence). V was clipped by 3 bases and J by 2 bases, with 6 bases between them. The CDR3 totals 13 residues. The CDR3 region has the DNA TGTGCCACCAGCAGGGACCTCACAGATACGCAGTATTTT. This codes for CATSRDLTDTQYF.

This clone has just a few counts. The CDR3 protein is CAISRNKDQPQHF. CDR3 nucleotides: TGTGCCATCAGCCGGAATAAAGATCAGCCCCAGCATTTT. The V gene is TRBV10-3, the J gene TRBJ1-5; D is uncertain. The germline V and J ends were trimmed by 6 bases and 5 bases, with 11 bases remaining between them. Germline CDR1 is ENHRY and CDR2 is SYGVKD. The length of the CDR3 is 13 residues.

This clone has a count of ten or more. This chain links TRBV5-1 with TRBJ2-1; no definite D call. Germline V gives CDR1 SGHRS, CDR2 YFSETQ. The germline V and J ends were trimmed by 0 bases and 4 bases, with 8 bases remaining between them. The CDR3 covers 14 residues. The CDR3 is CASSLGLPYNEQFF. CDR3 coding DNA: TGCGCCAGCAGCTTGGGGCTCCCTTACAATGAGCAGTTCTTC. The whole variable domain, filled in from reference TRBV5-1 and TRBJ2-1, reads KAGVTQTPRYLIKTRGQQVTLSCSPISGHRSVSWYQQTPGQGLQFLFEYFSETQRNKGNFPGRFSGRQFSNSRSEMNVSTLELGDSALYLCASSLGLPYNEQFFGPGTRLTVL.

This clone was picked up many times. The gene calls are TRBV15 and TRBJ2-1; possible D gene TRBD1, 6 bases. The length of the CDR3 is 13 residues. V lost 2 bases, J lost 13 bases, and 15 bases lay in between. Germline V lookup: CDR1 LNHNV, CDR2 YYDKDF (reference sequence). As DNA, the CDR3 is TGTGCCACCAGCAGACCCGGGGTAGGGGGACAGTTCTTC. Its protein is CATSRPGVGGQFF.

With regard to this clone: Other DNA sequences from this sample encode an identical CDR3 as well. This chain joins TRBV27 and TRBJ1-4; D unresolved. Trimming cost V 2 bases and J 5 bases, with 6 bases left between them. Germline V lookup: CDR1 MNHEY, CDR2 SMNVEV (reference sequence). The CDR3 spans 13 residues. CDR3 DNA: TGTGCCAGCAGTTTACGGCAAAATGAAAAACTGTTTTTT. It encodes CASSLRQNEKLFF.

In its sample, this clone was seen a few times. This chain links TRBV18 with TRBJ2-1; perhaps D is TRBD1 or TRBD2 (5 bases each). Germline-derived CDR1 and CDR2 are KGHSH and LQKENI. The V and J ends lost 0 bases and 11 bases respectively, with 14 bases between them. CDR3 size: 14 residues. The CDR3 nucleotides read TGTGCCAGCTCACCACCGGGGACCCCGTTTCAGCAGTTCTTC. This codes for CASSPPGTPFQQFF. Combining the CDR3 with reference TRBV18 and TRBJ2-1 gives the whole variable domain NAGVMQNPRHLVRRRGQEARLRCSPMKGHSHVYWYRQLPEEGLKFMVYLQKENIIDESGMPKERFSAEFPKEGPSILRIQQVVRGDSAAYFCASSPPGTPFQQFFGPGTRLTVL.

This clone was observed a handful of times. The CDR3 DNA sequence: TGTGCCAGCAGTAAATGGACAGGGAACACAGATACGCAGTATTTT. Protein sequence: CASSKWTGNTDTQYF. The V gene is TRBV28, the J gene TRBJ2-3; 8 bases fit TRBD1. CDR1 and CDR2 from the germline V gene are MDHEN and SYDVKM. Unmatched junction bases numbered 6, after V lost 5 bases and J lost 2 bases. CDR3 length equals 15 residues.

The chain uses TRBV27 and TRBJ2-2; D ambiguous. CDR1 is MNHEY, CDR2 SMNVEV, per germline (reference sequence). Trimming removed 6 bases at V and 6 bases at J, with 17 bases between. There are 15 residues in the CDR3. Here the CDR3 reads CASRAGPSRAGELFF. DNA for the CDR3: TGTGCCAGCAGGGCCGGTCCCTCCCGGGCCGGGGAGCTGTTTTTT.

The chain recombines TRBV7-3 with TRBJ1-1; D may be TRBD1 (5 bases). Between the trimmed V and J ends, which lost 3 bases and 6 bases, there was a span of 11 bases. The CDR3 has 13 residues. CDR1 and CDR2 from the germline V gene are SGHTA and FQGTGA. The CDR3 sequence is CASSLRGNSEAFF. The CDR3 nucleotides are TGTGCCAGCAGCTTGAGGGGAAACTCTGAAGCTTTCTTT.

The table lists this clone with a few counts. The chain employs TRBV18 and TRBJ2-1; 8 bases are a match to TRBD2. V shed 2 bases and J 6 bases; nucleotides not matched to a gene: 6. CDR1 is KGHSH and CDR2 is LQKENI in the germline V gene. CDR3 size: 15 residues. The CDR3, as DNA: TGTGCCAGCTCACCAGTCAGCGGGAGTCGCAATGAGCAGTTCTTC. This gives the protein CASSPVSGSRNEQFF.

This clone has ten or more counts. The rearrangement joins TRBV7-9 to TRBJ1-2; 7 bases map to TRBD1. The CDR3 extends over 14 amino acids. CDR1 and CDR2 from the germline V gene are SEHNR and FQNEAQ (reference sequence). The junction had 6 bases not matched to a gene; V was cut back by 1 base and J by 7 bases. CDR3 sequence: CASSLGQGILGYTF. CDR3 nucleotide sequence: TGTGCCAGCAGCTTAGGACAGGGTATTCTTGGCTACACCTTC.

This clone was seen many times. V gene TRBV5-1 combines with J gene TRBJ2-1; D is possibly TRBD1 (6 bases). CDR3 size: 13 residues. Germline CDR1 and CDR2: SGHRS and YFSETQ. V lost 7 bases and J lost 4, with 12 bases in between. For the CDR3, the DNA is TGCGCCAGCCTCTCGGACAGTTACAATGAGCAGTTCTTC. It specifies CASLSDSYNEQFF.

This clone was counted at least ten times. J is TRBJ2-2 and V is TRBV14; D ambiguous. The V end lost 4 bases, the J end lost 1 base, and 13 bases lay between the germline ends. From germline, CDR1 is SGHDN and CDR2 FVKESK. CDR3 length equals 16 residues. The CDR3 spells CASSLGSVLNTGELFF. The CDR3 DNA follows: TGTGCCAGCAGCCTAGGATCAGTCCTGAACACCGGGGAGCTGTTTTTT.

This clone was picked up a small number of times. V usage is TRBV29-1 and J usage is TRBJ1-5; no clear D gene. The CDR3 extends over 13 amino acids. V was trimmed by 6 bases and J by 1 base, leaving 10 bases between them. Germline-derived CDR1 and CDR2 are SQVTM and ANQGSEA. DNA for the CDR3: TGCAGCGTCGCTCCTGGGAGCAATCAGCCCCAGCATTTT. This codes for CSVAPGSNQPQHF. Combining the CDR3 with reference TRBV29-1 and TRBJ1-5 gives the whole variable domain SAVISQKPSRDICQRGTSLTIQCQVDSQVTMMFWYRQQPGQSLTLIATANQGSEATYESGFVIDKFPISRPNLTFSTLTVSNMSPEDSSIYLCSVAPGSNQPQHFGDGTRLSIL.

This sequence joins TRBV7-3 and TRBJ2-3; D tentatively fits TRBD1 or TRBD2 (5 bases each). CDR1 and CDR2 (germline): SGHTA, FQGTGA. CDR3 length equals 15 residues. V was clipped by 3 bases and J by 4 bases, with 14 bases between them. In DNA form, the CDR3 reads TGTGCCAGCAGCTTTACAGGAGGAGGTTCAGATACGCAGTATTTT. The encoded protein is CASSFTGGGSDTQYF.

This sequence joins TRBV5-1 and TRBJ2-4; D gene ambiguous. V was clipped by 7 bases and J by 7 bases, with 18 bases between them. Looked up from germline, CDR1 is SGHRS and CDR2 is YFSETQ. The CDR3 consists of 14 residues. CDR3 protein: CASGPIGPRNIQYF. CDR3 nucleotide sequence: TGCGCCAGCGGGCCGATTGGGCCAAGGAACATTCAGTACTTC.

This clone was found a few times. The rearrangement uses TRBV28 and TRBJ1-6; TRBD1 is a possible D gene (5 bases). CDR1 is MDHEN and CDR2 is SYDVKM in the germline V gene. The CDR3 is made up of 14 amino acids. The CDR3 loop reads CLVSLGSPGSPLHF. The CDR3 DNA sequence: TGTTTGGTATCCCTCGGGTCCCCAGGGTCACCCCTCCACTTT.

The rearrangement joins TRBV25-1 to TRBJ1-4; D is possibly TRBD1 (5 bases). Germline CDR1 is MGHDK and CDR2 is SYGVNS. The CDR3 has 13 amino acids. V lost 4 bases, J lost 5 bases, and 8 bases lay in between. The CDR3 sequence: CASSGEGNEKLFF. Written as DNA, the CDR3 is TGTGCCAGCAGTGGGGAGGGGAATGAAAAACTGTTTTTT.

This clone was observed a few times. The chain carries TRBV4-1 and TRBJ1-2; the match to TRBD1 covers 9 bases. This CDR3 region has 16 residues. After removal of 0 bases from V and 8 bases from J, the junction contained 10 bases not matched to a gene. Germline V lookup: CDR1 MGHRA, CDR2 YSYEKL. This CDR3 reads CASSQDYSGTGIGYTF. CDR3 sequence (DNA): TGCGCCAGCAGCCAAGATTACTCCGGGACAGGGATCGGCTACACCTTC.